This entry lists 5 T cell receptor beta chains sequenced from one sample in a study of Ad26.COV2.S vaccination and SARS-CoV-2 variants. The treatment here: some 19 received Ad26.COV2.S at low or high dose, single or two shots; several received placebo; per-sample allocation not given. Day 63 after the first vaccine or placebo injection was the time point for sampling. TCRdb keeps only in-frame clones here, not all; method: immunoSEQ multiplex PCR. The sample includes 350,000 to 400,000 clones, 88% seen only once; the top ten take roughly 3.5%. The sample here was peripheral blood, taken in a trial of Ad26.COV2.S vaccine versus placebo. These receptor sequences come from a person between 18 and 65 years old who received the Ad26.COV2.S COVID-19 vaccine or a placebo.

The chain employs TRBV3-1 (or the pseudogene TRBV3-2) and TRBJ2-3; TRBD2 agrees at 11 bases. This CDR3 spans 16 amino acids. The V segment lost 0 bases and the J segment 5 bases; nucleotides outside the gene matches: 4. The germline gives CDR1 LGHDT, CDR2 YNNKEL (reference sequence). The CDR3 nucleotides are TGTGCCAGCAGCCAAGACTTAGCGGGGGGGCTAGATACGCAGTATTTT. It yields the protein CASSQDLAGGLDTQYF.

The rearrangement joins TRBV7-2 to TRBJ1-1; D not certain. The CDR3 loop spans 13 amino acids. With 1 base removed from V and 3 bases from J, the gap between germline ends came to 6 bases. Germline CDR1 reads SGHTA; CDR2 reads FQGNSA. The CDR3 spells CASSLDSHTEAFF. The CDR3 DNA reads TGTGCCAGCAGCTTAGACAGTCACACTGAAGCTTTCTTT.

The V call is TRBV10-1, the J call TRBJ2-3; tentative D call: TRBD2 (5 bases). The CDR3 loop spans 15 amino acids. Germline V gene lookup returns CDR1 WNHNN and CDR2 SYGVQD (reference sequence). V was cut by 7 bases and J by 0 bases, with 14 bases left in between. DNA for the CDR3: TGCGCCAGCACCAAACGGACGGGGAGCACAGATACGCAGTATTTT. It codes for CASTKRTGSTDTQYF.

The chain carries TRBV7-6 and TRBJ2-2; 7 bases fit TRBD1. The CDR3 covers 14 residues. With V trimmed by 4 bases and J by 5 bases, 4 bases remained unmatched. CDR1 and CDR2 from the germline V gene are SGHVS and FNYEAQ. CDR3 nucleotides: TGTGCCAGCAGCTCCTACAGGGGAACCGGGGAGCTGTTTTTT. It encodes CASSSYRGTGELFF.

The gene calls are TRBV5-6 and TRBJ2-7, with a weak D call TRBD1 (6 bases). The germline V gene has CDR1 SGHDT and CDR2 YYEEEE. Trimming left V 4 bases short and J 3 bases short, with 17 bases between. This CDR3 spans 15 amino acids. The CDR3, as DNA: TGTGCCAGCAGCGCGGGCTTGGACAGTTTCTACGAGCAGTACTTC. Its protein is CASSAGLDSFYEQYF. Full variable domain (remainder filled in from reference TRBV5-6 and TRBJ2-7): DAGVTQSPTHLIKTRGQQVTLRCSPKSGHDTVSWYQQALGQGPQFIFQYYEEEERQRGNFPDRFSGHQFPNYSSELNVNALLLGDSALYLCASSAGLDSFYEQYFGPGTRLTVT.